These 5 T cell receptor beta chains were all obtained from the same sample, sequenced in a study of blood T cell repertoires in COVID-19. The assay was immunoSEQ multiplex PCR, and TCRdb's table has in-frame clones only and misses some. The sample has a few hundred thousand clones; more than 75% are singletons. The sample was PBMCs or T cells enriched from blood (not recorded which). These receptors all come from a woman under 30 who had recovered from COVID-19.

V usage is TRBV5-1 and J usage is TRBJ2-7, with 8 bases that match TRBD2. CDR1 SGHRS and CDR2 YFSETQ come from the germline V gene. The V segment lost 2 bases and the J segment 0 bases; nucleotides outside the gene matches: 4. This CDR3 is built from 15 residues. CDR3 in amino acids: CASSLYSGDSYEQYF. The DNA of the CDR3 is TGCGCCAGCAGCTTATATAGCGGGGACTCCTACGAGCAGTACTTC.

The chain links TRBV2 to TRBJ1-1; TRBD1 matches 8 bases. The CDR3 has 13 residues. Per germline, CDR1 SNHLY and CDR2 FYNNEI. Trimming took 8 bases from V and 4 from J; bases not matched to a gene: 6. The CDR3 protein is CASARTGSTEAFF. In DNA, the CDR3 is TGTGCCAGCGCGCGGACAGGGAGCACTGAAGCTTTCTTT.

V and J are TRBV10-1 and TRBJ1-1, with D uncertain. The CDR3 runs to 13 residues. Trimming shortened V by 6 bases and J by 0 bases, and 8 bases separated the two germline ends. CDR1 and CDR2 (germline): WNHNN, SYGVQD (reference sequence). The CDR3 coding sequence is TGCGCCAGCAGCCACAATATGAACACTGAAGCTTTCTTT. It yields the protein CASSHNMNTEAFF.

This chain joins TRBV6-5 and TRBJ1-5; no firm D call. There are 15 residues in the CDR3. CDR1 is MNHEY, CDR2 SVGAGI, per germline. The V gene lost 2 bases and the J gene lost 4 bases, with 12 bases spanning the gap. This CDR3 reads CASSYRVVGNQPQHF. CDR3 coding DNA: TGTGCCAGCAGTTACCGGGTCGTCGGAAATCAGCCCCAGCATTTT.

The rearrangement links TRBV10-3 to TRBJ1-3, with D possibly TRBD1 on 6 matching bases. CDR1 ENHRY and CDR2 SYGVKD come from the germline V gene. V was shortened by 6 bases and J by 3 bases, with 15 bases between the two germline ends. This CDR3 comprises 15 residues. CDR3 nucleotide sequence: TGTGCCATCAGCCGACGGGGGGCGGATGGAAACACCATATATTTT. This encodes CAISRRGADGNTIYF.